This T cell receptor (beta chain) stems from a study of T cells after yellow fever vaccination (dated by TCRdb to between 2019 and 2020). About the investigation overall: The SMART-Seq v4 Ultra Low Input RNA kit was used to prepare libraries from fractions with low cell numbers. Two healthy male donors, one aged 18 to 30 and one aged 30 to 40 years, made up the cohort. Bulk PBMC replicates and cell subsets were isolated from blood drawn at multiple timepoints before and after both primary and secondary immunization. To track T-cell clones before and after primary and booster YFV17D yellow fever vaccination, bulk TCR alpha and beta repertoires were sequenced longitudinally. Points the paper makes about the study in general: Because abundant contaminating clonotypes from the bulk population could be contained in FACS-sorted repertoires, computational filtering was required. Because the study included only two donors, the extent to which the findings can be generalized is limited. A small share of clonotypes occurred in both CD4 and CD8 compartments, likely arising from convergent recombination. The secondary T-cell response was weaker than the primary response but faster, peaking on day 5 instead of day 15. Most clones expanded after primary vaccination were re-detected after the booster (almost 98% of CD4 and approximately 85% of CD8), suggesting broad memory maintenance.

This clonotype was seen at least ten times. Its antigen remains unidentified. Base qualities are not provided; no much larger clone lies one nucleotide away. This specimen's treatment or condition label, interpreted: live attenuated yellow fever vaccine strain. Two biological replicates of bulk PBMCs were collected at each blood-draw timepoint. PBMCs were isolated from peripheral blood using a standard Ficoll-Paque protocol. TriZol was used to extract RNA from bulk PBMCs, CD4 and CD8 fractions, and dextramer-positive and dextramer-negative fractions. TCR cDNA was synthesized by 5'RACE template switching, through which a universal primer site and unique molecular identifiers were introduced. Priming of cDNA synthesis was performed from both the TCR alpha and TCR beta constant segments. Library amplification involved two PCR steps, and the second step added sample barcodes and sequencing adapters. Sequencing of the libraries was done on either Illumina HiSeq 2500 (2x100 bp) or NovaSeq (2x150 bp). The original methods were these. Reads were demultiplexed and collapsed into UMI consensus sequences with MIGEC, and V(D)J alignment was performed with MiXCR. Clonotypes responding to the vaccine were identified with edgeR on replicate PBMC samples, with the criteria of FDR below 0.01 and a log2 fold change above 5 up to day 15. Bulk clonotypes were assigned CD4 or CD8 identity according to which sequenced CD4 or CD8 repertoire held them at higher abundance. TCRdb itself trimmed the public reads at Q25 with fastp, ran MiXCR and retained productive beta chains. Every entry covers one CDR3 protein and lists the most common genes and DNA from its rows. None of the V and J calls come from the authors' own analysis; TCRdb made them. Present in this sample are approximately 550,000 distinct CDR3 sequences, 15% to 20% of which were seen just once. The ten most abundant clones make up over 11% of the sample.

From the cysteine through the phenylalanine, the CDR3 covers 14 amino acids. Of all the DNA, just the CDR3 is kept, 42 bases in frame from base 1. V loses 6 bases at its end and J loses 2 bases; junction bases beyond the gene matches: 6. Rearrangement joined TRBV12-3 or TRBV12-4 to TRBJ2-7, and 8 junction bases match TRBD1. The clonotype was recovered from a man aged 25-45 years who received the YFV17D yellow fever vaccine. Sequenced material: PBMCs, taken 15 days after the yellow fever booster vaccination. The CDR3 reads as follows: CASSLGQGTYEQYF. The nucleotides are TGTGCCAGCAGCCTAGGACAGGGTACCTACGAGCAGTACTTC.